These 29 T cell receptor beta chains were sequenced from one sample in a study of blood T cell repertoires in COVID-19. Produced via immunoSEQ multiplex PCR; TCRdb's table is partial and in-frame only. Seen here are about 190,000 clones, more than 85% observed once, and the top ten hold approximately 1%. The sample consisted of peripheral blood. The receptors shown here come from a young man with acute or convalescent COVID-19.

J is TRBJ2-7 and V is TRBV6-4, with 11 nucleotides matching TRBD1. After removal of 6 bases from V and 4 bases from J, the junction contained 14 bases not matched to a gene. The CDR3 covers 17 residues. CDR1 is MRHNA and CDR2 is SNTAGT in the germline V gene. The CDR3 nucleotides read TGTGCCAGCAGAGATTCCCGGGACAGGGGGTCGGCGTACGAGCAGTACTTC. Protein: CASRDSRDRGSAYEQYF.

The V call is TRBV3-1 (or the pseudogene TRBV3-2), the J call TRBJ2-7; 14 bases are shared with TRBD2. Germline values: CDR1 LGHDT, CDR2 YNNKEL (reference sequence). V trimming: 4 bases; J trimming: 0 bases; junction bases outside the gene matches: 2. The CDR3 has 16 residues. The chain's CDR3 is CASSLGTSGSSYEQYF. In DNA form, the CDR3 reads TGTGCCAGCAGCCTCGGGACTAGCGGGAGCTCCTACGAGCAGTACTTC.

This rearrangement joins TRBV19 to TRBJ1-5, with D maybe TRBD1 (6 bases). Trimming removed 6 bases at V and 2 bases at J, with 11 bases between. This CDR3 has 14 residues. Germline V gene lookup returns CDR1 LNHDA and CDR2 SQIVND (reference sequence). The CDR3, as DNA: TGTGCCAGTAGCTGGGGGCAGGGCAATCAGCCCCAGCATTTT. Its protein product is CASSWGQGNQPQHF.

The rearrangement uses TRBV19 and TRBJ1-3; D remains ambiguous. Trimming cost V 7 bases and J 0 bases, with 16 bases left between them. Germline CDR1 is LNHDA and CDR2 is SQIVND (reference sequence). The CDR3 runs 16 residues. CDR3 protein: CASISQAPSSGNTIYF. Written as DNA, the CDR3 is TGTGCCAGTATTAGTCAGGCCCCGAGCTCTGGAAACACCATATATTTT. The whole variable domain, filled in from reference TRBV19 and TRBJ1-3, reads DGGITQSPKYLFRKEGQNVTLSCEQNLNHDAMYWYRQDPGQGLRLIYYSQIVNDFQKGDIAEGYSVSREKKESFPLTVTSAQKNPTAFYLCASISQAPSSGNTIYFGEGSWLTVV.

V and J are TRBV6-6 and TRBJ1-1, with D uncertain. V lost 6 bases to trimming and J lost 5 bases, with 19 bases between them. Germline loops: CDR1 MNHNY, CDR2 SVGAGI (reference sequence). The CDR3 runs 15 residues. The CDR3 DNA is TGTGCCAGCAGAAATCGCGGCGACGTTGGAACTGAAGCTTTCTTT. Translating gives CASRNRGDVGTEAFF.

The CDR3: CASSEFRDRGREQYF. CDR3 in DNA: TGTGCCAGCAGTGAATTCCGGGACAGGGGTCGGGAGCAGTACTTC. V usage is TRBV25-1 and J usage is TRBJ2-7, with 10 positions matching TRBD1. Germline trimming cut 1 base from V and 7 bases from J; bases unmatched to any gene: 7. Per germline, CDR1 MGHDK and CDR2 SYGVNS. The CDR3 loop spans 15 amino acids.

The chain links TRBV7-3 to TRBJ1-2, with TRBD1 matching over 9 bases. Germline values: CDR1 SGHTA, CDR2 FQGTGA. Trimming cost V 5 bases and J 6 bases; bases outside gene matches: 4. This CDR3 has 13 residues. This chain's CDR3 is CASSGGTGNGYTF. Here the CDR3 DNA reads TGTGCCAGCAGCGGGGGGACAGGGAATGGCTACACCTTC.

This clone was counted once. The chain uses TRBV12-3 or TRBV12-4 and TRBJ1-5; TRBD1 agrees at 7 bases. The CDR3 is made up of 13 amino acids. Trimming removed 4 bases from V and 4 bases from J; junction bases left unmatched: 1. The CDR3 coding sequence is TGTGCCAGCAGTTACAGGGGTAATCAGCCCCAGCATTTT. Translated, it gives CASSYRGNQPQHF.

In DNA, the CDR3 is TGTGCCAGCAGTTCAAGGACAGGGTATACGACACCGCGTAATTCACCCCTCCACTTT. Protein: CASSSRTGYTTPRNSPLHF. The rearrangement links TRBV5-6 to TRBJ1-6; 8 bases line up with TRBD1. This CDR3 is 19 amino acids long. The germline V gene encodes CDR1 SGHDT and CDR2 YYEEEE. The ends lost 5 bases at V and 6 bases at J; junction bases unmatched: 19.

Worth noting for this clone: Additional DNA sequences in this sample encode the identical CDR3. V gene TRBV15 combines with J gene TRBJ2-5; D is perhaps TRBD1 (6 bases). Trimming pared 0 bases from V and 5 bases from J, leaving 7 bases between. CDR1 is LNHNV, CDR2 YYDKDF, per germline (reference sequence). The CDR3 has 13 amino acids. The CDR3 nucleotides are TGTGCCACCAGCAGAGATAGGGGGGAGACCCAGTACTTC. Amino acid sequence: CATSRDRGETQYF.

The chain couples TRBV30 to TRBJ1-2; 8 bases map to TRBD1. This CDR3 spans 13 amino acids. In germline, CDR1 is GTSNPN, CDR2 SVGIG (reference sequence). Trimming at V came to 8 bases and at J to 5 bases, leaving 10 bases not matched to a gene. The CDR3 nucleotides are TGTGCCACGGCCAGGGGGCGGGGGTATGGCTACACCTTC. It is translated as CATARGRGYGYTF. The variable domain in full, completed from reference TRBV30 and TRBJ1-2, reads SQTIHQWPATLVQPVGSPLSLECTVEGTSNPNLYWYRQAAGRGLQLLFYSVGIGQISSEVPQNLSASRPQDRQFILSSKKLLLSDSGFYLCATARGRGYGYTFGSGTRLTVV.

This clone was counted only a few times. The J gene is TRBJ1-2, the V gene TRBV28; TRBD1 is a possible D gene (5 bases). There are 15 residues in the CDR3. Per the germline V gene, CDR1 is MDHEN and CDR2 is SYDVKM. The V and J ends lost 7 bases and 3 bases respectively, with 18 bases between them. The CDR3 sequence is CASTPGGGLDYGYTF. The CDR3 nucleotides read TGTGCCAGCACCCCGGGGGGGGGACTAGACTATGGCTACACCTTC.

The chain combines TRBV5-1 with TRBJ2-7; perhaps TRBD1 as D (5 bases). CDR1 is SGHRS, CDR2 YFSETQ, per germline. The V gene lost 0 bases and the J gene lost 7 bases, with 8 bases spanning the gap. The CDR3 loop spans 12 amino acids. For the CDR3, the DNA is TGCGCCAGCAGCTTGGAGGGGTTTGAGCAGTACTTC. Amino acid sequence: CASSLEGFEQYF.

The chain recombines TRBV5-1 with TRBJ1-2; TRBD1 aligns across 10 bases. Germline CDR1 reads SGHRS; CDR2 reads YFSETQ. With V trimmed by 4 bases and J by 9 bases, 12 bases remained unmatched. The CDR3 is made up of 15 amino acids. In DNA form, the CDR3 reads TGCGCCAGCAGCACGCCGACAGGGGGCGCGGACAGCTACACCTTC. This gives the protein CASSTPTGGADSYTF. Full variable domain (rest looked up from reference TRBV5-1 and TRBJ1-2): KAGVTQTPRYLIKTRGQQVTLSCSPISGHRSVSWYQQTPGQGLQFLFEYFSETQRNKGNFPGRFSGRQFSNSRSEMNVSTLELGDSALYLCASSTPTGGADSYTFGSGTRLTVV.

V usage is TRBV9 and J usage is TRBJ1-6; D remains ambiguous. Germline V gene data show CDR1 as SGDLS and CDR2 as YYNGEE. This CDR3 is built from 14 residues. Trimming removed 0 bases from V and 10 bases from J, with 11 bases in between. CDR3 sequence reads: CASSVAGPGSPLHF. The CDR3 DNA sequence: TGTGCCAGCAGCGTAGCAGGCCCTGGGTCACCCCTCCACTTT.

The chain links TRBV29-1 to TRBJ2-7, with a possible D match to TRBD1 (5 bases). Germline V CDR1 and CDR2: SQVTM, ANQGSEA. The CDR3 is 12 residues long. The V and J ends lost 4 bases and 2 bases respectively, with 9 bases between them. The CDR3 sequence: CSVAQETYEQYF. Written as DNA, the CDR3 is TGCAGCGTTGCACAGGAGACCTACGAGCAGTACTTC.

The gene calls are TRBV6-4 and TRBJ1-4; a possible D gene is TRBD1 (5 bases). The germline gives CDR1 MRHNA, CDR2 SNTAGT. The CDR3 extends over 13 amino acids. Between the trimmed V and J ends, which lost 4 bases and 5 bases, there was a span of 8 bases. The CDR3 nucleotides read TGTGCCAGCAGTGCGGCAGGGAATGAAAAACTGTTTTTT. Translated, it gives CASSAAGNEKLFF.

This chain joins TRBV19 and TRBJ1-6; D is ambiguous. Germline CDR1 is LNHDA and CDR2 is SQIVND (reference sequence). The CDR3 sequence is 15 residues long. V lost 6 bases, J lost 8 bases, and 17 bases lay in between. CDR3 region: CASSRMAGGDSPLHF. CDR3 DNA sequence: TGTGCCAGTAGCCGGATGGCAGGAGGAGATTCACCCCTCCACTTT.

V is TRBV12-5 and J is TRBJ2-7, with 8 bases fitting TRBD2. Germline values: CDR1 LGHNT, CDR2 FRNRAP. The V gene end was trimmed by 5 bases and the J gene end by 4 bases; junction bases not matched to a gene: 10. CDR3 size: 15 residues. Here the CDR3 DNA reads TGTGCTAGTGGTATATCCGGGACTAGACGTTACGAGCAGTACTTC. Its translation is CASGISGTRRYEQYF.

The rearrangement uses TRBV29-1 and TRBJ2-7, with D perhaps TRBD1 or TRBD2 (5 bases each). Germline V gene sequence: CDR1 SQVTM, CDR2 ANQGSEA. CDR3 length: 13 amino acids. V lost 8 bases, J lost 3 bases, and 17 bases lay in between. The CDR3 sequence is CSPGRGFGYEQYF. The CDR3 region has the DNA TGCAGCCCGGGAAGGGGTTTTGGCTACGAGCAGTACTTC.

The rearrangement links TRBV14 to TRBJ2-6, with D tentatively TRBD1 (6 bases). This CDR3 region has 14 residues. Trimming left V 6 bases short and J 5 bases short, with 11 bases between. Germline values: CDR1 SGHDN, CDR2 FVKESK. CDR3 in amino acids: CASSLQGRANVLTF. Here the CDR3 DNA reads TGTGCCAGCAGTCTACAGGGTAGGGCCAACGTCCTGACTTTC. Looking up the rest from reference TRBV14 and TRBJ2-6 gives the full variable domain: EAGVTQFPSHSVIEKGQTVTLRCDPISGHDNLYWYRRVMGKEIKFLLHFVKESKQDESGMPNNRFLAERTGGTYSTLKVQPAELEDSGVYFCASSLQGRANVLTFGAGSRLTVL.

A word on this clone: Different DNA sequences within this sample yield the same CDR3. This sequence joins TRBV18 and TRBJ1-5; D is ambiguous. V lost 3 bases and J lost 4, with 7 bases in between. The V gene's germline CDR1 is KGHSH and CDR2 LQKENI. The CDR3 extends over 13 amino acids. The CDR3 DNA follows: TGTGCCAGCTCACCTGGTCAGAATCAGCCCCAGCATTTT. This translates into CASSPGQNQPQHF.

V usage is TRBV5-1 and J usage is TRBJ2-3, with D possibly matching TRBD2 (5 bases). The CDR3 consists of 15 residues. V lost 1 base, J lost 2 bases, and 11 bases lay in between. Germline lookup yields CDR1 SGHRS and CDR2 YFSETQ. The DNA of the CDR3 is TGCGCCAGCAGCTTGACTGCGGGCACCACAGATACGCAGTATTTT. Translation: CASSLTAGTTDTQYF.

The chain carries TRBV5-1 and TRBJ2-7; TRBD2 matches at 10 bases. Losses at the gene ends were 4 bases for V and 2 bases for J; bases not matched to a gene: 6. CDR1 is SGHRS, CDR2 YFSETQ, per germline. This CDR3 is built from 15 residues. The DNA of the CDR3 is TGCGCCAGCAGCCGCACTAGCGGGGAGCCCTACGAGCAGTACTTC. This translates into CASSRTSGEPYEQYF.

The chain couples TRBV27 to TRBJ1-1, with D unresolved. The germline V and J ends were trimmed by 2 bases and 5 bases, with 15 bases remaining between them. The CDR3 length is 15 residues. Germline CDR1 reads MNHEY; CDR2 reads SMNVEV (reference sequence). The CDR3 DNA reads as TGTGCCAGCAGTTTAGGACGCCACAGCGGGACTGAAGCTTTCTTT. It translates to CASSLGRHSGTEAFF.

This clone has a single count. The V gene is TRBV18, the J gene TRBJ1-5, with a tentative D call TRBD1 (6 bases). Germline V gene sequence: CDR1 KGHSH, CDR2 LQKENI. The CDR3 contains 15 residues. Trimming took 2 bases from V and 10 from J, leaving 18 bases between them. The CDR3 nucleotides read TGTGCCAGCTCACCAAATTTCAACAGGGAGCTTCCCCAGCATTTT. Amino acids: CASSPNFNRELPQHF.

The rearrangement links TRBV19 to TRBJ1-5, with TRBD1 matching 7 bases. Germline lookup yields CDR1 LNHDA and CDR2 SQIVND (reference sequence). The CDR3 runs to 13 residues. Unmatched junction bases numbered 4, after V lost 4 bases and J lost 7 bases. CDR3 sequence reads: CASSKQGGQPQHF. The CDR3 DNA reads TGTGCCAGTAGTAAGCAGGGGGGCCAGCCCCAGCATTTT. Full variable domain (remainder filled in from reference TRBV19 and TRBJ1-5): DGGITQSPKYLFRKEGQNVTLSCEQNLNHDAMYWYRQDPGQGLRLIYYSQIVNDFQKGDIAEGYSVSREKKESFPLTVTSAQKNPTAFYLCASSKQGGQPQHFGDGTRLSIL.

The genes are TRBV7-9 and TRBJ1-2; 7 bases fit TRBD1. This CDR3 contains 17 residues. Trimming cost V 5 bases and J 7 bases; bases outside gene matches: 19. Looked up from germline, CDR1 is SEHNR and CDR2 is FQNEAQ (reference sequence). CDR3 loop: CASSPLGQSSPRSGYTF. The CDR3 region has the DNA TGTGCCAGCAGCCCCCTGGGACAGTCCTCCCCTAGGAGTGGCTACACCTTC.

The CDR3 reads CASTLAGGRETQYF. The CDR3 coding sequence is TGTGCCAGCACTTTAGCAGGGGGCAGAGAGACCCAGTACTTC. The genes are TRBV6-5 and TRBJ2-5; 8 bases map to TRBD1. The length of the CDR3 is 14 residues. Germline V gene sequence: CDR1 MNHEY, CDR2 SVGAGI. V trimming: 7 bases; J trimming: 4 bases; junction bases outside the gene matches: 8.